Following are 15 T cell receptor beta chains from one sample sequenced in a study of CD8+ T cells in alopecia areata. Extracted from the samples, RNA was reverse transcribed into cDNA to serve as the sequencing template. The table came from immunoSEQ multiplex PCR; TCRdb's copy has only in-frame clones and leaves some out. The table shows 150,000 or so clones, with about 87% occurring only once. The starting material was CD8+ T cells sorted from blood, obtained at week 0. The receptors originated from a human donor with alopecia areata.

This clone is a singleton in its sample. DNA of the CDR3: TGTGCCAGCAGCAACCAGGGTAGCCAGCCCCAGCATTTT. It yields the protein CASSNQGSQPQHF. The V gene is TRBV13, the J gene TRBJ1-5; TRBD1 might be the D (5 bases). CDR1 PRHDT and CDR2 FYEKMQ come from the germline V gene (reference sequence). Deletions cut 5 bases from V and 7 bases from J, with 12 bases between. The CDR3 contains 13 residues.

V gene TRBV13 combines with J gene TRBJ2-1; TRBD1 aligns across 8 bases. CDR3 size: 15 residues. V trimming: 0 bases; J trimming: 4 bases; junction bases outside the gene matches: 2. Germline assignment: CDR1 PRHDT and CDR2 FYEKMQ (reference sequence). CDR3 coding DNA: TGTGCCAGCAGCTTAGGACAGGGGGTATACAATGAGCAGTTCTTC. It specifies CASSLGQGVYNEQFF.

This chain links TRBV5-1 with TRBJ1-1; D remains unclear. Trimming removed 2 bases at V and 3 bases at J, with 17 bases between. The germline V gene encodes CDR1 SGHRS and CDR2 YFSETQ. The CDR3 has 16 residues. CDR3 coding DNA: TGCGCCAGCAGCTTAAGCAGGTCGAGTATGGACACTGAAGCTTTCTTT. Protein product: CASSLSRSSMDTEAFF.

This chain connects TRBV4-1 to TRBJ2-5; 10 bases agree with TRBD1. The DNA matches TRBJ2-7 better at its end, which makes the J call doubtful. Germline-derived CDR1 and CDR2 are MGHRA and YSYEKL. The CDR3 extends over 15 amino acids. CDR3 DNA: TGCGCCAGCAGCGCGGGGGACAGGGGCTCCTACGAGCAGTACTTC. The encoded protein is CASSAGDRGSYEQYF.

The CDR3 protein is CSAEDRFTDTQYF. The CDR3 bases are TGCAGCGCCGAGGACAGATTCACAGATACGCAGTATTTT. The rearrangement uses TRBV29-1 and TRBJ2-3; tentatively, D is TRBD1 (6 bases). Germline lookup yields CDR1 SQVTM and CDR2 ANQGSEA. This CDR3 has 13 residues. Trimming took 7 bases from V and 2 from J, leaving 13 bases between them.

This clone was seen once. This chain uses TRBV6-1 with TRBJ2-7; D remains ambiguous. Germline assignment: CDR1 MNHNS and CDR2 SASEGT. The V and J ends lost 2 bases and 3 bases respectively, with 5 bases between them. This CDR3 spans 12 amino acids. DNA for the CDR3: TGTGCCAGCAGTGAAAGGGACTACGAGCAGTACTTC. Its protein product is CASSERDYEQYF.

The V gene is TRBV19, the J gene TRBJ2-1; 12 nucleotides line up with TRBD2. V gave up 3 bases and J gave up 3 bases; unmatched junction bases: 3. The CDR3 spans 16 residues. Per the germline V gene, CDR1 is LNHDA and CDR2 is SQIVND (reference sequence). The CDR3 is CASSMTSGSLYNEQFF. As DNA, the CDR3 is TGTGCCAGTAGTATGACTAGCGGGAGCCTCTACAATGAGCAGTTCTTC.

This chain joins TRBV29-1 and TRBJ2-7; D might be TRBD2 (5 bases). The germline gives CDR1 SQVTM, CDR2 ANQGSEA. The CDR3 has 12 residues. The germline V and J ends were trimmed by 3 bases and 3 bases, with 9 bases remaining between them. This CDR3 is CSVDIGGYEQYF. The CDR3 DNA sequence: TGCAGCGTTGATATCGGAGGCTACGAGCAGTACTTC.

The chain employs TRBV19 and TRBJ2-1; 7 bases align to TRBD1. The length of the CDR3 is 16 residues. Germline loops: CDR1 LNHDA, CDR2 SQIVND (reference sequence). V was pared by 5 bases and J by 1 base, with 8 bases of the junction left unmatched. The CDR3 DNA is TGTGCCAGTAGTGAAGACAGGGATACGTCCTACAATGAGCAGTTCTTC. This codes for CASSEDRDTSYNEQFF.

The rearrangement uses TRBV14 and TRBJ2-1, with 8 bases lining up with TRBD2. The CDR3 totals 20 residues. Germline V gene lookup returns CDR1 SGHDN and CDR2 FVKESK. V lost 1 base to trimming and J lost 1 base; unmatched junction nucleotides: 15. Written as DNA, the CDR3 is TGTGCCAGCAGCCAAGTCCCCGGGGGGGGTTATTACTCTTCCTACAATGAGCAGTTCTTC. Protein product: CASSQVPGGGYYSSYNEQFF.

The J gene is TRBJ2-7, the V gene TRBV27, with 10 bases lining up with TRBD1. V dropped 4 bases and J dropped 4; count of bases not matched to a gene: 10. The CDR3 runs 16 residues. CDR1 MNHEY and CDR2 SMNVEV come from the germline V gene (reference sequence). In DNA form, the CDR3 reads TGTGCCAGCAGTTCACCTTCCGGGACAGGGGATTACGAGCAGTACTTC. It specifies CASSSPSGTGDYEQYF.

A word on this clone: Other DNA variants within this sample encode the same CDR3. The V call is TRBV29-1, the J call TRBJ1-2; D ambiguous. Germline CDR1 SQVTM, CDR2 ANQGSEA. The ends were cut back, 0 bases at V and 8 bases at J, with 7 bases in the middle. The CDR3 extends over 11 amino acids. CDR3 in amino acids: CSVEDRSGYTF. In DNA, the CDR3 is TGCAGCGTTGAAGACAGGAGCGGCTACACCTTC. Full variable domain (missing parts from reference TRBV29-1 and TRBJ1-2): SAVISQKPSRDICQRGTSLTIQCQVDSQVTMMFWYRQQPGQSLTLIATANQGSEATYESGFVIDKFPISRPNLTFSTLTVSNMSPEDSSIYLCSVEDRSGYTFGSGTRLTVV.

The chain recombines TRBV12-5 with TRBJ2-5, with D unclear. Deletions cut 1 base from V and 5 bases from J, with 5 bases between. The CDR3 loop spans 12 amino acids. CDR1 is LGHNT and CDR2 is FRNRAP in the germline V gene. The CDR3 reads CASGLDVETQYF. The CDR3 DNA sequence: TGTGCTAGTGGTTTGGATGTGGAGACCCAGTACTTC.

V usage is TRBV29-1 and J usage is TRBJ2-7; D is unclear. Between the trimmed V and J ends, which lost 5 bases and 3 bases, there was a span of 14 bases. CDR1 and CDR2 (germline): SQVTM, ANQGSEA. The CDR3 has 13 amino acids. In nucleotides, the CDR3 is TGCAGCGTTAACCTTAGAATGAACTACGAGCAGTACTTC. Encoded protein: CSVNLRMNYEQYF.

V gene TRBV5-4 combines with J gene TRBJ2-1; TRBD1 is a possible D gene (7 bases). CDR3 length: 14 amino acids. The germline CDR1 and CDR2 sequences are SGHNT and YYREEE (reference sequence). Deletions cut 4 bases from V and 7 bases from J, with 15 bases between. As DNA, the CDR3 is TGTGCCAGCAGCCCGGGGGACAGACCTAATGAGCAGTTCTTC. Encoded protein: CASSPGDRPNEQFF. The full variable domain, in which reference TRBV5-4 and TRBJ2-1 provide the parts outside the CDR3, is ETGVTQSPTHLIKTRGQQVTLRCSSQSGHNTVSWYQQALGQGPQFIFQYYREEENGRGNFPPRFSGLQFPNYSSELNVNALELDDSALYLCASSPGDRPNEQFFGPGTRLTVL.